The clone carrying this TCR beta chain showed up just a few times. The V gene's germline CDR1 is SGDLS and CDR2 YYNGEE. V gave up 0 bases and J gave up 2 bases, with 18 bases separating them. CDR3 length: 18 residues. The data were taken from a study of blood T cell repertoires in COVID-19. Whole-study context: The origin of the acute and convalescent COVID-19 samples was the United States, Italy and Spain.

Measured with immunoSEQ multiplex PCR; TCRdb has only the in-frame clones, and not every one. The table lists some 300,000 clones, around nine tenths of them singletons. The sample comprised PBMCs or T cells enriched from blood (not recorded which). The chain recombines TRBV9 with TRBJ2-4; possibly TRBD2 for D (6 bases). This sequence originates from a woman in her fifties or sixties in a cohort exposed to, infected with or recovered from COVID-19 (not recorded which). CDR3 nucleotide sequence: TGTGCCAGCAGCGTAGATAGCGGACCTTTAAGTTCCAAAAACATTCAGTACTTC. Protein: CASSVDSGPLSSKNIQYF.